This T cell receptor beta chain originates from a study of blood T cell repertoires in COVID-19. Study at large: Samples representing acute and convalescent COVID-19 were sourced from the United States, Italy and Spain.

TCRdb keeps only in-frame clones here, not all; method: immunoSEQ multiplex PCR. The sample includes 30,000 to 40,000 clones, around 88% seen only once; the top ten take roughly 6.3%. V was clipped by 4 bases and J by 0 bases, with 10 bases between them. Germline CDR1 is LGHNA and CDR2 is YNFKEQ. CDR3 length: 16 residues. The chain couples TRBV4-2 to TRBJ2-6; D is undetermined. The sequence came from a human donor in a cohort sampled during active COVID-19. Sequencing input: peripheral blood. This CDR3 is CASSPVAHSGANVLTF. CDR3 nucleotides: TGTGCCAGCAGCCCAGTTGCCCACTCTGGGGCCAACGTCCTGACTTTC.